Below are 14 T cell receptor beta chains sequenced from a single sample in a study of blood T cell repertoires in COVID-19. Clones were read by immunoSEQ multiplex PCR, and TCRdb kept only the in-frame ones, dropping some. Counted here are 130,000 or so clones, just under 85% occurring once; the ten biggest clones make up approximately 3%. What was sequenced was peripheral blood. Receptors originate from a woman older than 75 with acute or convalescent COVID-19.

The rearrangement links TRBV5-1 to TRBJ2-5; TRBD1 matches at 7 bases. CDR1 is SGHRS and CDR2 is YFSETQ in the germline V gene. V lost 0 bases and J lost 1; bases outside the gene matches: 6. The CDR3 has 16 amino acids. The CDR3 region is CASSLGGTASQETQYF. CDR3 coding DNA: TGCGCCAGCAGCTTGGGGGGGACAGCATCCCAAGAGACCCAGTACTTC.

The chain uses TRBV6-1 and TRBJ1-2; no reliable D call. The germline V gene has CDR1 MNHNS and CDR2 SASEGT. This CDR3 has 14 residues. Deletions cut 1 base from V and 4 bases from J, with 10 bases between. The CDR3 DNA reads TGTGCCAGCAGTGAAGTTTTGGGCTCCTATGGCTACACCTTC. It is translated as CASSEVLGSYGYTF.

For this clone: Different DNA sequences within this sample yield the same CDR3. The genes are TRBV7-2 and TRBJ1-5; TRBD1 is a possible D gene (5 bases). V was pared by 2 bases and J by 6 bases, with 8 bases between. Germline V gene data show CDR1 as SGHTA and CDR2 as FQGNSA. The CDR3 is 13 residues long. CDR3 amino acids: CASSLQGTQPQHF. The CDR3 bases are TGTGCCAGCAGCTTACAGGGCACTCAGCCCCAGCATTTT.

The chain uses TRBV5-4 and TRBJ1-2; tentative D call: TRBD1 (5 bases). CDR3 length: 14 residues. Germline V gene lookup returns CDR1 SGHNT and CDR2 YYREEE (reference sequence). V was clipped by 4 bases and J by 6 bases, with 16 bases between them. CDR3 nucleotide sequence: TGTGCCAGCAGCCAGCCGCAGGGAACCAATGGCTACACCTTC. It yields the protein CASSQPQGTNGYTF.

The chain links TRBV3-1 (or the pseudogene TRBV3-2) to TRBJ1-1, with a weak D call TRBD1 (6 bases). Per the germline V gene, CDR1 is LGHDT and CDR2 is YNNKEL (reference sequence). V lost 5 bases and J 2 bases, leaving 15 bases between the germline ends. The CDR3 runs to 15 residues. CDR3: CASSNRQELNTEAFF. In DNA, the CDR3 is TGTGCCAGCAGCAATCGACAGGAGCTTAACACTGAAGCTTTCTTT.

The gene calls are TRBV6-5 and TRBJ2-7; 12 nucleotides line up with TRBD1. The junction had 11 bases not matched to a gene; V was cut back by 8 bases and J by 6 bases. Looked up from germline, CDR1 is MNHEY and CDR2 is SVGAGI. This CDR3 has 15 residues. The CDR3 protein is CASVPGQGALFEQYF. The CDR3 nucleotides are TGTGCCAGCGTCCCGGGACAGGGGGCGCTTTTCGAGCAGTACTTC.

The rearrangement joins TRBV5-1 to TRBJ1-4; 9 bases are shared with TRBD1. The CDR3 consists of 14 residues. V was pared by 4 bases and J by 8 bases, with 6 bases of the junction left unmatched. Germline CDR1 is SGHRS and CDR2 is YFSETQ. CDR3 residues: CASSGGTGLEKLFF. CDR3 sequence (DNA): TGCGCCAGCAGCGGCGGGACAGGGCTAGAAAAACTGTTTTTT.

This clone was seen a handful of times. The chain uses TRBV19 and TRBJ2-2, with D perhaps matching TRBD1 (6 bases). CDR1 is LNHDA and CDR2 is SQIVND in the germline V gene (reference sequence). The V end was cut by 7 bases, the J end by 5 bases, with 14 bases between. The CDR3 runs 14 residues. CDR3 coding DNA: TGTGCCAGTAACTTTAACAGGGTAACCGGGGAGCTGTTTTTT. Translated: CASNFNRVTGELFF. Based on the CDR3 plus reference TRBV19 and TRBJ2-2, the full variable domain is DGGITQSPKYLFRKEGQNVTLSCEQNLNHDAMYWYRQDPGQGLRLIYYSQIVNDFQKGDIAEGYSVSREKKESFPLTVTSAQKNPTAFYLCASNFNRVTGELFFGEGSRLTVL.

CDR3 residues: CASSPHRDRVHEQYF. The CDR3 DNA is TGTGCCAGCAGCCCCCACCGGGACAGGGTTCACGAGCAGTACTTC. This rearrangement joins TRBV7-8 to TRBJ2-7; TRBD1 aligns across 9 bases. Germline CDR1 reads SGHVS; CDR2 reads FQNEAQ. The J segment lost 5 bases and the V segment lost 5 bases, leaving 10 bases of the junction unmatched. There are 15 residues in the CDR3.

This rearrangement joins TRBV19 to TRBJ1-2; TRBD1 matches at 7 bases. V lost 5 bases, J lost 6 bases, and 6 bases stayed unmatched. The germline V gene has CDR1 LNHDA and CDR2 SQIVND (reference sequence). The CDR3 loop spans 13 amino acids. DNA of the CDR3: TGTGCCAGTAGTCTCCGACAGGGAGATGGCTACACCTTC. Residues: CASSLRQGDGYTF.

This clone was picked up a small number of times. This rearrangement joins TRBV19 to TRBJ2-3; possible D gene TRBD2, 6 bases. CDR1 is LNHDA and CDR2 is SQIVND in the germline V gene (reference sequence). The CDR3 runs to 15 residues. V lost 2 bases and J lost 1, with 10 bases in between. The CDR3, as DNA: TGTGCCAGTAGTATAATGCGGGGCCGCACAGATACGCAGTATTTT. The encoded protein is CASSIMRGRTDTQYF.

In DNA, the CDR3 is TGTGCCAGCAGCCAAGATCTGACAAGCTCCTACGAGCAGTACTTC. Translation gives CASSQDLTSSYEQYF. The rearrangement links TRBV4-2 to TRBJ2-7; no definite D call. The CDR3 length is 15 residues. Germline-derived CDR1 and CDR2 are LGHNA and YNFKEQ. Trimming pared 0 bases from V and 0 bases from J, leaving 9 bases between.

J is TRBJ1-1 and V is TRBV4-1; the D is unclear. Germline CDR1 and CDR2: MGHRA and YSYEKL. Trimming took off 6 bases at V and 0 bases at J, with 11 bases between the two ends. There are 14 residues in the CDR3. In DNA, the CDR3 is TGCGCCAGCAGGGGCCCCCTGCTGAACACTGAAGCTTTCTTT. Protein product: CASRGPLLNTEAFF.

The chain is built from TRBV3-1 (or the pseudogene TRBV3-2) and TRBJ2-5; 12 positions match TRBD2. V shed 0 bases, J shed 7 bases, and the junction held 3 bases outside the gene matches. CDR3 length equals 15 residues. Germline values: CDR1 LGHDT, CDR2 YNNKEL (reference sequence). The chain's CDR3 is CASSQDLAGGRTQYF. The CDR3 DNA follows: TGTGCCAGCAGCCAAGACCTAGCGGGGGGGCGGACCCAGTACTTC.